Listed below are T cell receptor beta chains from one sample, sequenced in a study of shared clonotypes between healthy human individuals. Using immunoSEQ multiplex PCR, the repertoire was profiled, and TCRdb retains in-frame clones only, with some absent. This repertoire shows roughly 500,000 clones, 65% to 85% found once; its top ten account for about 12%. The sample taken for sequencing was PBMCs. The receptors were sampled from a middle-aged woman in good health. Some clones in this sample may be carry-over from other donors' samples. Both conserved end residues are part of each CDR3. D genes are given only for firm matches. A clone size is listed for some rows: how often the clone was seen (once, few, many), or a class if it is expanded.

NA,TRBV2,NA,TRBJ1-5,TGTGCCAGCAGTGACAAGGATCCGGGGCCCCAGCATTTT,CASSDKDPGPQHF
NA,TRBV5-1,NA,TRBJ2-1,TGCGCCAGCAGCCCCCTAACGGATAGCTCCTACAATGAGCAGTTCTTC,CASSPLTDSSYNEQFF
NA,TRBV6-1,TRBD1,TRBJ2-7,TGTGCCAGCAGTGAAGCGTGGACAGGGGACTACGAGCAGTACTTC,CASSEAWTGDYEQYF
few,TRBV2,NA,TRBJ1-5,TGTGCCAGCAGAGGGGGGGGTAGCAATCAGCCCCAGCATTTT,CASRGGGSNQPQHF
NA,TRBV4-2,TRBD2,TRBJ2-3,TGTGCCAGCAGCCAAGATCGGGCTAGCGGGAGCACAGATACGCAGTATTTT,CASSQDRASGSTDTQYF
NA,TRBV21-1,NA,TRBJ2-5,TGTGCCAGCAGCAGGGGGATAGCGGGACAAGAGACCCAGTACTTC,CASSRGIAGQETQYF
NA,TRBV11-2,TRBD2,TRBJ2-1,TGTGCCAGCAGCTTACGGCGGGAGGCTACAATGAATGAGCAGTTCTTC,CASSLRREATMNEQFF
NA,TRBV6-5,TRBD1,TRBJ1-2,TGTGCCAGCAGACGAGGGACAGCCAACTATGGCTACACCTTC,CASRRGTANYGYTF
many,TRBV6-5,TRBD2,TRBJ2-7,TGTGCCAGCAGTTACTCTAGCGGGAGTAGCTCCTACGAGCAGTACTTC,CASSYSSGSSSYEQYF
NA,TRBV7-8,TRBD2,TRBJ2-1,TGTGCCAGCAGCTCGGGACTAGCGGGAGCCAATGAGCAGTTCTTC,CASSSGLAGANEQFF
NA,TRBV10-2,TRBD1,TRBJ2-7,TGCGCCAGCAGGGACAGGGCGTACGAGCAGTACTTC,CASRDRAYEQYF
once,TRBV5-1,TRBD1,TRBJ2-7,TGCGCCAGCACCCCCGCCCGGACAGGGGGGTCCTACGAGCAGTACTTC,CASTPARTGGSYEQYF
NA,TRBV19,TRBD2,TRBJ2-4,TGTGCCAGTAGTACAGGACTAGCGGGAGGACGGCGGACCAAAAACATTCAGTACTTC,CASSTGLAGGRRTKNIQYF
NA,TRBV6-1,NA,TRBJ2-7,TGTGCCAGCAGTGAAGGGGGTTTGGGCGAGCAGTACTTC,CASSEGGLGEQYF
NA,TRBV2,TRBD2,TRBJ2-5,TGTGCCAGCAGGGAGCTTCCTAGCGGGAGCGGGGAGACCCAGTACTTC,CASRELPSGSGETQYF
many,TRBV6-1,NA,TRBJ2-6,TGTGCCAGCATAAGATCTGGGGCCAACGTCCTGACTTTC,CASIRSGANVLTF
NA,TRBV5-4,TRBD2,TRBJ2-1,TGTGCCAGCAGTCCTACTAGCGGGAGTTACAATGAGCAGTTCTTC,CASSPTSGSYNEQFF
NA,TRBV5-6,NA,TRBJ2-7,TGTGCCAGCAGCTTGGGGGGCAAGGCCGGTGCGTACTTC,CASSLGGKAGAYF
once,TRBV5-1,NA,TRBJ1-2,TGCGCCAGCAGCTTTGACCCCGGCAGGGAGTATGGCTACACCTTC,CASSFDPGREYGYTF
NA,TRBV14,NA,TRBJ1-5,TGTGCCAGCAGCCAGACTGGGTGGCAGCCCCAGCATTTT,CASSQTGWQPQHF
many,TRBV4-2,NA,TRBJ2-1,TGTGCCAGCAGCCTAGGGGGCGGGGATGAGCAGTTCTTC,CASSLGGGDEQFF